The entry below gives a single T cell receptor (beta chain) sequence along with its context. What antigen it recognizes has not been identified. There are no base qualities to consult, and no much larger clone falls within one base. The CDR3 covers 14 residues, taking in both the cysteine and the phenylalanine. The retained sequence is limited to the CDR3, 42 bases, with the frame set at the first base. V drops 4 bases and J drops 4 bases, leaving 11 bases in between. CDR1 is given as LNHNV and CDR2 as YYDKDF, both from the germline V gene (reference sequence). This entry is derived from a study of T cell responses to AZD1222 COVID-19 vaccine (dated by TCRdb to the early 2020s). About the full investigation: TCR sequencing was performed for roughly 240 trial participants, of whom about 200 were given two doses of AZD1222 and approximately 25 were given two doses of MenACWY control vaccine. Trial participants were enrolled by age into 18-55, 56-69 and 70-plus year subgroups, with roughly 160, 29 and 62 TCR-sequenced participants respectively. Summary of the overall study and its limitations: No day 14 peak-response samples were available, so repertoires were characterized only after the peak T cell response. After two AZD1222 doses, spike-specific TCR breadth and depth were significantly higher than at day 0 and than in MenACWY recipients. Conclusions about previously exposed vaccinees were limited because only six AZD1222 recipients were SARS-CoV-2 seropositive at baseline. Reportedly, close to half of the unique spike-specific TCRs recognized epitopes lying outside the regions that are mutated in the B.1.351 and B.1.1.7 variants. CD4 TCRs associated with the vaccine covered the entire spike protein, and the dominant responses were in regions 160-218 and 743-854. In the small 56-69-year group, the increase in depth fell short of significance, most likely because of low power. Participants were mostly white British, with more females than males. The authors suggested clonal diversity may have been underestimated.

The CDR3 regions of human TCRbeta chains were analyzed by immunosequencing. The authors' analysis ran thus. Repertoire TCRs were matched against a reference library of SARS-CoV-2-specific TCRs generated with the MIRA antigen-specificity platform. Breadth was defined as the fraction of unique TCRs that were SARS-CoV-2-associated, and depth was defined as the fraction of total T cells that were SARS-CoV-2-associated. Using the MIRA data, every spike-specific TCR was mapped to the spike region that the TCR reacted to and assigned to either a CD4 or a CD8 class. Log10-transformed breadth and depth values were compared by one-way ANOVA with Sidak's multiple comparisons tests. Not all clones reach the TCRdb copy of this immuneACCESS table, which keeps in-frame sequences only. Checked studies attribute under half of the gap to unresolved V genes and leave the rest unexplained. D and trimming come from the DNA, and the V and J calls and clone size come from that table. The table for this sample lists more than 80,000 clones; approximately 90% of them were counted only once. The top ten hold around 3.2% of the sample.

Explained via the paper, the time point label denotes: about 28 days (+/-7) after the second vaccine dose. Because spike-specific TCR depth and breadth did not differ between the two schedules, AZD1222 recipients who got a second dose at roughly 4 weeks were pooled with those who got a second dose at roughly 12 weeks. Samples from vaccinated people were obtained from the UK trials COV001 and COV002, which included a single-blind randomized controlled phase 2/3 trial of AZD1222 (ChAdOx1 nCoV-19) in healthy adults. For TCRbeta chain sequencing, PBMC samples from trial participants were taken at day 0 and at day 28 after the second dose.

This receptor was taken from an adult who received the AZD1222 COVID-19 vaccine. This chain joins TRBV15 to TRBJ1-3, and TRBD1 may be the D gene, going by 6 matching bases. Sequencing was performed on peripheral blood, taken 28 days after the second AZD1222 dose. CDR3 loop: CATSIPGGGNTIYF. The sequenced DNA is TGTGCCACCAGCATCCCCGGGGGCGGAAACACCATATATTTT.